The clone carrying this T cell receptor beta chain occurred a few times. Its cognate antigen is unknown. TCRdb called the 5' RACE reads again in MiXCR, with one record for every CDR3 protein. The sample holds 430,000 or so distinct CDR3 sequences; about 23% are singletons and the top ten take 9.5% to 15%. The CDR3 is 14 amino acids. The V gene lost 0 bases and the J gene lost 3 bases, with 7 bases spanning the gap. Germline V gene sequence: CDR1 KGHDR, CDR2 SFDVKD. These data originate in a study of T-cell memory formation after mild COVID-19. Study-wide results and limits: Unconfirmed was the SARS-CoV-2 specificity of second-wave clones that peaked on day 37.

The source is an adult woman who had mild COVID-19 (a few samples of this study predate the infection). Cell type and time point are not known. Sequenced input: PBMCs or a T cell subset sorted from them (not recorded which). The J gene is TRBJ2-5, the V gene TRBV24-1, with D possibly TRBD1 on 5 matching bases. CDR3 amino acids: CATSDLGAKETQYF. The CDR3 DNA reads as TGTGCCACCAGTGATTTGGGGGCGAAAGAGACCCAGTACTTC.